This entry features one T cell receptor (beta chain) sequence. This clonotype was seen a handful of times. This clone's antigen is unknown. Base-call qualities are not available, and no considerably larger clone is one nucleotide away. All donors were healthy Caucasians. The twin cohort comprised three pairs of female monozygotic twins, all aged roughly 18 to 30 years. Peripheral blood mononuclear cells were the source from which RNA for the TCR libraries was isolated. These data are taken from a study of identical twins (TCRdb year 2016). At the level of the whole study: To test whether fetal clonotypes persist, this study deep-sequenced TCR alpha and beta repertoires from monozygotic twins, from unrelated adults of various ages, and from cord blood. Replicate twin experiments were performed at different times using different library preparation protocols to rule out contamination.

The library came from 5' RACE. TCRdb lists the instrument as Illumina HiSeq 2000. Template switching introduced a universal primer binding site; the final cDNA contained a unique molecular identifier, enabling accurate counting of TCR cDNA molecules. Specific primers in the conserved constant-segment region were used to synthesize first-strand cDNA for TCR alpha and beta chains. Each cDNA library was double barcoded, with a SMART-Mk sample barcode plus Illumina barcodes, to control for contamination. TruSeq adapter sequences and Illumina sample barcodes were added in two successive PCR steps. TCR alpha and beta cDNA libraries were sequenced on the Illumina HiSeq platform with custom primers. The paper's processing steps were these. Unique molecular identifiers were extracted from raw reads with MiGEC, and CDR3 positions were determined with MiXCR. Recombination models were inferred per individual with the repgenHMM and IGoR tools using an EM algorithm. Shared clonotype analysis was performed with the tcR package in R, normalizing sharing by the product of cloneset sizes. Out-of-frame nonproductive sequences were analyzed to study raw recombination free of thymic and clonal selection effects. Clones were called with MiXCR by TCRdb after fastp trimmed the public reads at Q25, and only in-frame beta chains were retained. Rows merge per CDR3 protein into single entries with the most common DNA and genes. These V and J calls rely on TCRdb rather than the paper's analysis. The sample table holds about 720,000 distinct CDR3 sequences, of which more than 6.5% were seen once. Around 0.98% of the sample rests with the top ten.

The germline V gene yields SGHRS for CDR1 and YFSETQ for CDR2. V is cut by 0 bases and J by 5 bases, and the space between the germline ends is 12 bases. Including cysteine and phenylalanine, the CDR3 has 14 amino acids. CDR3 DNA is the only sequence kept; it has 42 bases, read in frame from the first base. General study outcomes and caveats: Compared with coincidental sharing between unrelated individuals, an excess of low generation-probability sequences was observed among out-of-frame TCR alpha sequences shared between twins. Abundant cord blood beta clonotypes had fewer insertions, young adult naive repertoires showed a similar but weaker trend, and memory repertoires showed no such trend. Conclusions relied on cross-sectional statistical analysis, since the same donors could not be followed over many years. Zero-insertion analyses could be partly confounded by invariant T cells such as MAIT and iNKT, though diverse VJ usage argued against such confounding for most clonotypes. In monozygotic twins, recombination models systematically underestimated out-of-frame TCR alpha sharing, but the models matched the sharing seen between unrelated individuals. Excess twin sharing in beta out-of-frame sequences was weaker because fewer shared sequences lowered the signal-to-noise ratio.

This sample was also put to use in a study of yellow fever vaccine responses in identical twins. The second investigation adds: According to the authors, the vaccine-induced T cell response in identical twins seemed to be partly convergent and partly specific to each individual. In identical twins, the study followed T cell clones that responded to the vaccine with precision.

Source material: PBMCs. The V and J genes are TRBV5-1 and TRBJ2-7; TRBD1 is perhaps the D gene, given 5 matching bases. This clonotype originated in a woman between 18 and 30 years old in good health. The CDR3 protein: CASSLAGIPHEQYF. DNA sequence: TGCGCCAGCAGCTTGGCAGGGATACCCCACGAGCAGTACTTC.